This T cell receptor beta chain was identified in a study of patients and donors after allogeneic stem cell transplantation. The V gene end was trimmed by 0 bases and the J gene end by 7 bases; junction bases not matched to a gene: 6. The CDR3 extends over 14 amino acids. CDR1 and CDR2 (germline): SGHRS, YFSETQ. TCRdb recomputed calls from the RT-PCR reads with MiXCR, one row per CDR3 protein. Altogether roughly 880,000 distinct CDR3 sequences are present, 15% to 20% being singletons, with the ten largest covering 5% to 6.5%. Sample: blood, either unsorted or a sorted T cell fraction (not recorded which). V usage is TRBV5-1 and J usage is TRBJ1-2, with 7 bases lining up with TRBD1. The TCR sequence derives from a human donor who was either an allogeneic HSCT recipient or a stem cell or donor lymphocyte infusion donor (not recorded which). It is not recorded whose cells these are; they may come from a transplant donor. CDR3 nucleotides: TGCGCCAGCAGCTTGGAGGACAGGTCGGGTGGCTACACCTTC. It is translated as CASSLEDRSGGYTF.